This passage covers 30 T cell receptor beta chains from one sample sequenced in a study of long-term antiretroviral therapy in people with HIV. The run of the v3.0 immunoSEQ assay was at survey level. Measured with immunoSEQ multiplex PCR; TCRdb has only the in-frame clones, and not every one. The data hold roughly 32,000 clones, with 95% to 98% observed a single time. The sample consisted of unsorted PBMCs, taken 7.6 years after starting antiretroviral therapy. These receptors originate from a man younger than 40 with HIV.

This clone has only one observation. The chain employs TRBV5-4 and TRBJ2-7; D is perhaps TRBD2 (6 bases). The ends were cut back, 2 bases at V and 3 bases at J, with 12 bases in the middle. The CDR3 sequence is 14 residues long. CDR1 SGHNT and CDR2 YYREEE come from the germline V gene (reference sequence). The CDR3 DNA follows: TGTGCCAGCAGCTTTGCCGGGGACTTCTACGAGCAGTACTTC. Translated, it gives CASSFAGDFYEQYF.

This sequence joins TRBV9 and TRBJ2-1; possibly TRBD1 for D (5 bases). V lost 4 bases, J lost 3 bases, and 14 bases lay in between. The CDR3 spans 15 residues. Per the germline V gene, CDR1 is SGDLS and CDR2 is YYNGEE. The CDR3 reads CASSLSEGDYNEQFF. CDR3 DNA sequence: TGTGCCAGCAGCCTCTCGGAAGGGGACTACAATGAGCAGTTCTTC.

CDR3 residues: CASSQEGVATNEKLFF. CDR3 sequence (DNA): TGCGCCAGCAGCCAAGAAGGGGTAGCAACTAATGAAAAACTGTTTTTT. This chain connects TRBV4-1 to TRBJ1-4; possibly TRBD1 for D (5 bases). The germline V and J ends were trimmed by 0 bases and 0 bases, with 8 bases remaining between them. The CDR3 totals 16 residues. Germline CDR1 is MGHRA and CDR2 is YSYEKL.

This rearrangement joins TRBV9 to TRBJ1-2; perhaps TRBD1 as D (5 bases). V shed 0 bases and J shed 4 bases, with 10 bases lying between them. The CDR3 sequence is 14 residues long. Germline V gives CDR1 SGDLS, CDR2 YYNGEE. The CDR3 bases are TGTGCCAGCAGCGTAGGACAGCCCCCCTATGGCTACACCTTC. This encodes CASSVGQPPYGYTF.

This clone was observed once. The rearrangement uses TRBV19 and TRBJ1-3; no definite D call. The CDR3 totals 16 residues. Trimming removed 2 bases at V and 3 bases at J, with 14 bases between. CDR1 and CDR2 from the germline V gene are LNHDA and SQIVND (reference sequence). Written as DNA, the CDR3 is TGTGCCAGTAGTATATTCACGGAGCCGGATGGAAACACCATATATTTT. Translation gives CASSIFTEPDGNTIYF.

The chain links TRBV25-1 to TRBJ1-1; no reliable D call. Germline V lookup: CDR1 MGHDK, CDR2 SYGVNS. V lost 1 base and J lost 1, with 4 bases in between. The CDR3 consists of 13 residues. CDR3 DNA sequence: TGTGCCAGCAGTGAATGGGAGAACACTGAAGCTTTCTTT. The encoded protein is CASSEWENTEAFF.

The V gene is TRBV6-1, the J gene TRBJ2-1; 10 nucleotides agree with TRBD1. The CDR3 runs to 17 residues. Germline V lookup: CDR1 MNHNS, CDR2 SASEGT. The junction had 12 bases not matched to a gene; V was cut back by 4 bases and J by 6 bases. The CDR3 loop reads CASSGRTGGVSGNEQFF. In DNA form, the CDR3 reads TGTGCCAGCAGTGGCCGGACAGGGGGTGTTTCGGGCAATGAGCAGTTCTTC.

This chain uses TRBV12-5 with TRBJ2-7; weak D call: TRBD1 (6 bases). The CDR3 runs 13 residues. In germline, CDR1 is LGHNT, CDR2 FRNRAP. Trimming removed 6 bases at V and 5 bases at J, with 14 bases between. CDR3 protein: CASGPFGQNEQYF. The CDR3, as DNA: TGTGCTAGTGGGCCGTTCGGACAGAACGAGCAGTACTTC. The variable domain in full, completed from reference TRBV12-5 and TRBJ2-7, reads DARVTQTPRHKVTEMGQEVTMRCQPILGHNTVFWYRQTMMQGLELLAYFRNRAPLDDSGMPKDRFSAEMPDATLATLKIQPSEPRDSAVYFCASGPFGQNEQYFGPGTRLTVT.

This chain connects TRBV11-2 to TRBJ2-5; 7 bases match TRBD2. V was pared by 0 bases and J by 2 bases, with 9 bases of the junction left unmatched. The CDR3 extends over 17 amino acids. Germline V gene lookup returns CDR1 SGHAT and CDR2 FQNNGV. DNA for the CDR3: TGTGCCAGCAGCTTAGACGTCGTGCGGGGGTTACAAGAGACCCAGTACTTC. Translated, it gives CASSLDVVRGLQETQYF. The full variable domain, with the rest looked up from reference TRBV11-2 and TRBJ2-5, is EAGVAQSPRYKIIEKRQSVAFWCNPISGHATLYWYQQILGQGPKLLIQFQNNGVVDDSQLPKDRFSAERLKGVDSTLKIQPAKLEDSAVYLCASSLDVVRGLQETQYFGPGTRLLVL.

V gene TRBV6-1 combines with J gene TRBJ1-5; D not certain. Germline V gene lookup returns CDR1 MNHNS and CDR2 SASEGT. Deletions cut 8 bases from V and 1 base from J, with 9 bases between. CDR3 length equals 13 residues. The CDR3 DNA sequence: TGTGCCAGCTGCTCAAGAAGCAATCAGCCCCAGCATTTT. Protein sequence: CASCSRSNQPQHF.

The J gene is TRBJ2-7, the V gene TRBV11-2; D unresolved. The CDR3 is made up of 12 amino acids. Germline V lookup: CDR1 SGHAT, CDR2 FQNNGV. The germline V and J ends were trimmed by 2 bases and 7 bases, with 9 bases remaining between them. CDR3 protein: CASSLNAHEQYF. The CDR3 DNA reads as TGTGCCAGCAGCTTAAACGCGCATGAGCAGTACTTC.

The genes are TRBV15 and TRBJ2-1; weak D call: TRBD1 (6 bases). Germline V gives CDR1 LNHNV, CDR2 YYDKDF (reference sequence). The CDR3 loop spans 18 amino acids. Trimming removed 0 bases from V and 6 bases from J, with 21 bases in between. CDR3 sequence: CATSRDWTEITIGNEQFF. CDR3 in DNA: TGTGCCACCAGCAGAGACTGGACAGAAATTACAATTGGCAATGAGCAGTTCTTC. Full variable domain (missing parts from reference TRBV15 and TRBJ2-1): DAMVIQNPRYQVTQFGKPVTLSCSQTLNHNVMYWYQQKSSQAPKLLFHYYDKDFNNEADTPDNFQSRRPNTSFCFLDIRSPGLGDTAMYLCATSRDWTEITIGNEQFFGPGTRLTVL.

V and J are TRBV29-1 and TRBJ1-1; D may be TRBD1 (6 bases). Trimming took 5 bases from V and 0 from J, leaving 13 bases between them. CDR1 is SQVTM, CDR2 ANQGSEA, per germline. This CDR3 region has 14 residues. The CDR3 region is CSVSPGAMNTEAFF. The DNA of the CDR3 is TGCAGCGTTAGCCCAGGGGCGATGAACACTGAAGCTTTCTTT. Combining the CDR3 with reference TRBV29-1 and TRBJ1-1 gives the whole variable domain SAVISQKPSRDICQRGTSLTIQCQVDSQVTMMFWYRQQPGQSLTLIATANQGSEATYESGFVIDKFPISRPNLTFSTLTVSNMSPEDSSIYLCSVSPGAMNTEAFFGQGTRLTVV.

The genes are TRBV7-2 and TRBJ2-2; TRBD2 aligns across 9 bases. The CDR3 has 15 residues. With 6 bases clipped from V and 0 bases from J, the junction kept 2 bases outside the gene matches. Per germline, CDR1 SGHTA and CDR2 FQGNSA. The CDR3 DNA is TGTGCCAGCAGAATAGCGGGAGCGAACACCGGGGAGCTGTTTTTT. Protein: CASRIAGANTGELFF.

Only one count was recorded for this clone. The CDR3 nucleotides are TGTGCCAGCAGCTCGACAGGGTACTACGAGCAGTACTTC. It encodes CASSSTGYYEQYF. This chain links TRBV5-6 with TRBJ2-7; 7 bases are a match to TRBD1. CDR1 and CDR2 (germline): SGHDT, YYEEEE. This CDR3 has 13 residues. The J segment lost 3 bases and the V segment lost 3 bases, leaving 3 bases of the junction unmatched.

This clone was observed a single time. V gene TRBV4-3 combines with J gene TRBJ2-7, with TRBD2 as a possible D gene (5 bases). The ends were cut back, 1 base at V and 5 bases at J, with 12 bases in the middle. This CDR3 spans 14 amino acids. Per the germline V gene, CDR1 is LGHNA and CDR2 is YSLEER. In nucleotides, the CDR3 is TGCGCCAGCAGCCAAGTGGGAGAGGGAAACGAGCAGTACTTC. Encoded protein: CASSQVGEGNEQYF.

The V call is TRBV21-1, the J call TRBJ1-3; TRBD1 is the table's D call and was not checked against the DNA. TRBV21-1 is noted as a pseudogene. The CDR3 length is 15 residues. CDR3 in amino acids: CASSGKGFCGNTIYF. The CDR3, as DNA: TGTGCCAGCAGCGGGAAGGGGTTCTGTGGAAACACCATATATTTT.

This chain's CDR3 is CASSQDIRGYGYTF. The CDR3 DNA is TGCGCCAGCAGCCAAGACATCCGGGGGTATGGCTACACCTTC. This rearrangement joins TRBV4-1 to TRBJ1-2; possibly TRBD1 for D (5 bases). The CDR3 runs 14 residues. V lost 0 bases to trimming and J lost 5 bases, with 10 bases between them. Germline CDR1 MGHRA, CDR2 YSYEKL.

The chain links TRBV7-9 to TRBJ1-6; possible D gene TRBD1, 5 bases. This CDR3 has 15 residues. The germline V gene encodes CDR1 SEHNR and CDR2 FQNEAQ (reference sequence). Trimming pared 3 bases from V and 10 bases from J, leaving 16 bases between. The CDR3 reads CASSLLTAAGSPLHF. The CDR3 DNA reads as TGTGCCAGCAGCTTGCTAACGGCCGCAGGGTCACCCCTCCACTTT.

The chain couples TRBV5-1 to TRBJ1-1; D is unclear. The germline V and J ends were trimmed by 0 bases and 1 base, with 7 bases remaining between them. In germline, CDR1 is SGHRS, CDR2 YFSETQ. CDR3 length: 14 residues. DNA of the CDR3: TGCGCCAGCAGCTTGGGCCTAGGGAACACTGAAGCTTTCTTT. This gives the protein CASSLGLGNTEAFF.

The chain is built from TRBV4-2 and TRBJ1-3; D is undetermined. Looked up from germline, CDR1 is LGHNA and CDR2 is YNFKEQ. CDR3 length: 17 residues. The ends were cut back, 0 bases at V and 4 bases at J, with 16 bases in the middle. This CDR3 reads CASSQDWRDYRGNTIYF. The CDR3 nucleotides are TGTGCCAGCAGCCAAGATTGGAGGGATTATCGGGGAAACACCATATATTTT.

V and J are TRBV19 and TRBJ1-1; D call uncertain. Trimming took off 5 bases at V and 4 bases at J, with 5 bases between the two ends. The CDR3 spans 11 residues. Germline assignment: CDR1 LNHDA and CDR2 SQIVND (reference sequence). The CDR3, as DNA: TGTGCCAGTAGTCAGGTCACTGAAGCTTTCTTT. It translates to CASSQVTEAFF.

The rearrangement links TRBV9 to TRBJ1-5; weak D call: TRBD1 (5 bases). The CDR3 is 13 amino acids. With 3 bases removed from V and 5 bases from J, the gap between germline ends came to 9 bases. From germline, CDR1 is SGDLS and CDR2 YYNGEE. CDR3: CASSEEGDQPQHF. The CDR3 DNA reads TGTGCCAGCAGCGAAGAAGGGGATCAGCCCCAGCATTTT.

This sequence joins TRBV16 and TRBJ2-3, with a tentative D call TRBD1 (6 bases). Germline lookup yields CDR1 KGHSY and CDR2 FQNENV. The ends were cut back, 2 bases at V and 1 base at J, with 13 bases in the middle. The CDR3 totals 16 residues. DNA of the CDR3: TGTGCCAGCAGCCAACGCGATAGGACAGGCACAGATACGCAGTATTTT. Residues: CASSQRDRTGTDTQYF.

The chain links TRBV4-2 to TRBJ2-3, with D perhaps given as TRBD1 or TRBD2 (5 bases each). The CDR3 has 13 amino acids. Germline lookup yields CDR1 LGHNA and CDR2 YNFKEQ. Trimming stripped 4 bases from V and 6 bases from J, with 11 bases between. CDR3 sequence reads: CASSLGGPDTQYF. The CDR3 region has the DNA TGTGCCAGCAGCCTTGGGGGTCCGGATACGCAGTATTTT.

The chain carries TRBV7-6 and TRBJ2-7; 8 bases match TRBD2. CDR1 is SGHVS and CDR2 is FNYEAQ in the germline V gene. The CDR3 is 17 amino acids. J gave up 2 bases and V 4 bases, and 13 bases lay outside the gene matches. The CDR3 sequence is CASSSPRSGSFTYEQYF. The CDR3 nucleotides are TGTGCCAGCAGCTCCCCCCGGAGCGGGAGTTTTACCTACGAGCAGTACTTC. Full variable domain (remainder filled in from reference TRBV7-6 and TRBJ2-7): GAGVSQSPRYKVTKRGQDVALRCDPISGHVSLYWYRQALGQGPEFLTYFNYEAQQDKSGLPNDRFSAERPEGSISTLTIQRTEQRDSAMYRCASSSPRSGSFTYEQYFGPGTRLTVT.

DNA for the CDR3: TGTGCCAGCAGCAGGGAACCCCCCAATGAGCAGTTCTTC. Translation: CASSREPPNEQFF. The chain has TRBV7-2 and TRBJ2-1, with unresolved D. CDR1 SGHTA and CDR2 FQGNSA come from the germline V gene. V lost 5 bases to trimming and J lost 6 bases, with 11 bases between them. There are 13 residues in the CDR3. The full variable domain, its missing parts supplied by reference TRBV7-2 and TRBJ2-1, is GAGVSQSPSNKVTEKGKDVELRCDPISGHTALYWYRQSLGQGLEFLIYFQGNSAPDKSGLPSDRFSAERTGGSVSTLTIQRTQQEDSAVYLCASSREPPNEQFFGPGTRLTVL.

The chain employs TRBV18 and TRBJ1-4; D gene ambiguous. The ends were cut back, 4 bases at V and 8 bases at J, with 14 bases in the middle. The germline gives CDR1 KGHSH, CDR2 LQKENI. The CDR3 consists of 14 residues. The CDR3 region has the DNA TGTGCCAGCTCACAACGCCAGGATTTAGAAAAACTGTTTTTT. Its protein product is CASSQRQDLEKLFF.

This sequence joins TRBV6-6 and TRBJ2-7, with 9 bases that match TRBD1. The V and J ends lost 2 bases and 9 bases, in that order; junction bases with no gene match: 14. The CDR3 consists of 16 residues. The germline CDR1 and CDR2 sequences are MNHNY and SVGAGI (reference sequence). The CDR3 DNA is TGTGCCAGCAGTTACACGCCACCGGGACAGGGACAAATGCAGTACTTC. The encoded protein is CASSYTPPGQGQMQYF.

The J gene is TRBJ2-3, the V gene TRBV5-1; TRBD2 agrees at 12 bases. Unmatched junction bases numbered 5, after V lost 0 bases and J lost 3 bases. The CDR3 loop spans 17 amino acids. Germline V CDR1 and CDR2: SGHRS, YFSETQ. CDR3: CASSLEPSGGVTDTQYF. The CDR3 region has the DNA TGCGCCAGCAGCTTGGAACCTAGCGGGGGGGTTACAGATACGCAGTATTTT. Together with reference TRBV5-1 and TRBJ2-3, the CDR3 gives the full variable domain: KAGVTQTPRYLIKTRGQQVTLSCSPISGHRSVSWYQQTPGQGLQFLFEYFSETQRNKGNFPGRFSGRQFSNSRSEMNVSTLELGDSALYLCASSLEPSGGVTDTQYFGPGTRLTVL.